The 19 T cell receptor beta chains listed next were all sequenced from one sample in a study of CD8+ T cells in alopecia areata. TCR sequencing used cDNA made by reverse transcription of extracted RNA. Only in-frame clones appear in the TCRdb table, and some are missing; sequencing was by immunoSEQ multiplex PCR. The repertoire holds approximately 42,000 clones, with about three fifths as singletons. Treatment defined: oral pan-JAK inhibitor, 5-10 mg twice daily. Sequencing was performed on CD8+ T cells sorted from blood, taken at week 4, from a patient treated with tofacitinib. Receptors were obtained from a human donor with alopecia areata.

The table lists this clone with a few counts. The J gene is TRBJ2-5, the V gene TRBV29-1; no firm D call. Germline lookup yields CDR1 SQVTM and CDR2 ANQGSEA. V was shortened by 1 base and J by 1 base, with 13 bases between the two germline ends. The CDR3 totals 15 residues. The DNA for the CDR3 is TGCAGCGTTGAAGTTGCCGGCGACTCCCAAGAGACCCAGTACTTC. This sequence encodes CSVEVAGDSQETQYF. The full variable domain, its missing parts supplied by reference TRBV29-1 and TRBJ2-5, is SAVISQKPSRDICQRGTSLTIQCQVDSQVTMMFWYRQQPGQSLTLIATANQGSEATYESGFVIDKFPISRPNLTFSTLTVSNMSPEDSSIYLCSVEVAGDSQETQYFGPGTRLLVL.

The chain joins TRBV29-1 to TRBJ1-1; D is undetermined. V was trimmed by 0 bases and J by 6 bases, leaving 11 bases between them. Germline CDR1 is SQVTM and CDR2 is ANQGSEA. The CDR3 is 13 residues long. CDR3 amino acids: CSVEEGFGSEAFF. The CDR3 DNA reads as TGCAGCGTTGAAGAAGGGTTTGGGTCTGAAGCTTTCTTT.

V gene TRBV29-1 combines with J gene TRBJ2-7, with D unclear. The CDR3 length is 13 residues. The ends were cut back, 5 bases at V and 0 bases at J, with 11 bases in the middle. Germline CDR1 reads SQVTM; CDR2 reads ANQGSEA. The CDR3 DNA sequence: TGCAGCGTTAGCCACTCACCCTCCTACGAGCAGTACTTC. This sequence encodes CSVSHSPSYEQYF.

In this sample, this clone turned up once. V and J are TRBV30 and TRBJ2-5; TRBD2 might be the D (6 bases). Germline lookup yields CDR1 GTSNPN and CDR2 SVGIG (reference sequence). The CDR3 is made up of 14 amino acids. Trimming pared 0 bases from V and 4 bases from J, leaving 12 bases between. CDR3 sequence (DNA): TGTGCCTGGAGTGTTGGAGGGGTCACAGAGACCCAGTACTTC. Amino acids: CAWSVGGVTETQYF.

The rearrangement uses TRBV29-1 and TRBJ2-3; the D gene is possibly TRBD1 (6 bases). V lost 1 base to trimming and J lost 7 bases, with 18 bases between them. Germline values: CDR1 SQVTM, CDR2 ANQGSEA. This CDR3 has 15 amino acids. DNA for the CDR3: TGCAGCGTTGAAGGGACAGCGCCGGCCGCTTATACGCAGTATTTT. Translated: CSVEGTAPAAYTQYF.

This clone occurred once. This chain connects TRBV30 to TRBJ2-7, with 12 bases that match TRBD1. Trimming at V came to 2 bases and at J to 5 bases, leaving 4 bases not matched to a gene. Germline V gene sequence: CDR1 GTSNPN, CDR2 SVGIG (reference sequence). This CDR3 is 14 amino acids long. The CDR3 bases are TGTGCCTGGAGTCCCGGGACAGGGGGCGACGAGCAGTACTTC. This gives the protein CAWSPGTGGDEQYF.

This chain links TRBV5-1 with TRBJ2-7; D perhaps matches TRBD2 (5 bases). Germline lookup yields CDR1 SGHRS and CDR2 YFSETQ. V gave up 5 bases and J gave up 5 bases, with 11 bases separating them. The CDR3 totals 12 residues. The DNA of the CDR3 is TGCGCCAGCAGGAGGACTTCGGACGAGCAGTACTTC. Its translation is CASRRTSDEQYF.

CDR3 coding DNA: TGTGCCTGGTCCCGAGGGGCGGACACAGATACGCAGTATTTT. Translated, it gives CAWSRGADTDTQYF. The chain recombines TRBV30 with TRBJ2-3; either TRBD1 or TRBD2 may supply D (5 bases each). The CDR3 loop spans 14 amino acids. CDR1 is GTSNPN, CDR2 SVGIG, per germline (reference sequence). Trimming shortened V by 5 bases and J by 2 bases, and 14 bases separated the two germline ends.

This clone has more than one count but fewer than ten. The rearrangement joins TRBV13 to TRBJ1-5; D possibly corresponds to TRBD1 (5 bases). Between the trimmed V and J ends, which lost 4 bases and 3 bases, there was a span of 10 bases. The CDR3 has 14 residues. Germline V CDR1 and CDR2: PRHDT, FYEKMQ (reference sequence). CDR3: CASSSGGFNQPQHF. For the CDR3, the DNA is TGTGCCAGCAGCTCCGGGGGGTTCAATCAGCCCCAGCATTTT.

In the case of this clone: Other DNA sequences in the sample encode the same CDR3. The gene calls are TRBV30 and TRBJ2-7; D gene ambiguous. The germline CDR1 and CDR2 sequences are GTSNPN and SVGIG (reference sequence). V was cut by 0 bases and J by 4 bases, with 4 bases left in between. The CDR3 runs to 11 residues. CDR3 region: CAWSVGYEQYF. DNA for the CDR3: TGTGCCTGGAGTGTAGGTTACGAGCAGTACTTC.

This clone was counted between two and nine times. The genes are TRBV19 and TRBJ1-2; D possibly corresponds to TRBD1 (5 bases). V was pared by 4 bases and J by 9 bases, with 12 bases between. The CDR3 runs 12 residues. The germline V gene encodes CDR1 LNHDA and CDR2 SQIVND (reference sequence). The CDR3 sequence is CASSKGESSYTF. CDR3 in DNA: TGTGCCAGTAGTAAAGGGGAATCAAGCTACACCTTC.

V is TRBV27 and J is TRBJ1-4; TRBD1 aligns across 7 bases. The CDR3 covers 15 residues. V lost 5 bases, J lost 5 bases, and 8 bases stayed unmatched. CDR1 and CDR2 (germline): MNHEY, SMNVEV (reference sequence). The CDR3 sequence is CASSQRGQNNEKLFF. The CDR3 DNA follows: TGTGCCAGCAGTCAGAGGGGACAGAACAATGAAAAACTGTTTTTT.

In its sample, this clone was seen a few times. The J gene is TRBJ1-2, the V gene TRBV29-1; no clear D gene. CDR1 is SQVTM, CDR2 ANQGSEA, per germline. The CDR3 totals 11 residues. Trimming stripped 3 bases from V and 0 bases from J, with 2 bases between. CDR3 DNA: TGCAGCGTTGATACTAACTATGGCTACACCTTC. It translates to CSVDTNYGYTF.

The chain joins TRBV29-1 to TRBJ1-1, with D possibly being TRBD1 (5 bases). Germline V gene sequence: CDR1 SQVTM, CDR2 ANQGSEA. The CDR3 contains 14 residues. V lost 3 bases, J lost 6 bases, and 17 bases lay in between. The CDR3 sequence is CSVDGGAGTAEAFF. CDR3 in DNA: TGCAGCGTTGACGGCGGGGCAGGGACCGCTGAAGCTTTCTTT.

This clone was counted only a few times. This rearrangement joins TRBV27 to TRBJ2-1, with 7 bases matching TRBD2. J lost 5 bases, V lost 2 bases, and 0 bases had no gene match. This CDR3 has 13 residues. Per the germline V gene, CDR1 is MNHEY and CDR2 is SMNVEV (reference sequence). CDR3 residues: CASSLGGDNEQFF. The DNA of the CDR3 is TGTGCCAGCAGTTTAGGGGGGGACAATGAGCAGTTCTTC.

This clone was counted between two and nine times. This rearrangement joins TRBV4-1 to TRBJ1-2, with D possibly TRBD1 on 6 matching bases. With 4 bases removed from V and 5 bases from J, the gap between germline ends came to 20 bases. Germline V CDR1 and CDR2: MGHRA, YSYEKL. The CDR3 covers 16 residues. The CDR3: CASSPSQGTGAYGYTF. Here the CDR3 DNA reads TGCGCCAGCAGCCCGTCTCAGGGGACTGGGGCATATGGCTACACCTTC.

The chain couples TRBV7-8 to TRBJ2-3; 8 bases agree with TRBD2. This CDR3 is built from 15 residues. V lost 1 base, J lost 7 bases, and 7 bases stayed unmatched. CDR1 SGHVS and CDR2 FQNEAQ come from the germline V gene. CDR3 sequence reads: CASSLVPAGEHTQYF. Written as DNA, the CDR3 is TGTGCCAGCAGCTTAGTGCCAGCGGGGGAACATACGCAGTATTTT. Full variable domain (rest looked up from reference TRBV7-8 and TRBJ2-3): GAGVSQSPRYKVAKRGQDVALRCDPISGHVSLFWYQQALGQGPEFLTYFQNEAQLDKSGLPSDRFFAERPEGSVSTLKIQRTQQEDSAVYLCASSLVPAGEHTQYFGPGTRLTVL.

J is TRBJ2-7 and V is TRBV29-1, with a possible D match to TRBD1 (5 bases). Germline lookup yields CDR1 SQVTM and CDR2 ANQGSEA. This CDR3 is built from 16 residues. Trimming removed 0 bases from V and 0 bases from J, with 15 bases in between. The CDR3 coding sequence is TGCAGCGTTGAAGATACAGGACCGAGGAACTCCTACGAGCAGTACTTC. This gives the protein CSVEDTGPRNSYEQYF.

This clone has just one count. The gene calls are TRBV15 and TRBJ2-3; 7 nucleotides match TRBD1. The CDR3 covers 12 residues. Germline CDR1 is LNHNV and CDR2 is YYDKDF (reference sequence). J gave up 6 bases and V 6 bases, and 3 bases lay outside the gene matches. The CDR3 reads CATRARGDTQYF. DNA of the CDR3: TGTGCCACCAGAGCCAGGGGGGATACGCAGTATTTT.